What follows is one TCR beta chain and its context. The data were taken from a study of tumor-infiltrating lymphocytes in oesophageal squamous cell carcinoma. Germline V gives CDR1 SGHTA, CDR2 FQGNSA. The ends lost 2 bases at V and 3 bases at J; junction bases unmatched: 3. CDR3 length: 15 amino acids. A single record per CDR3 protein comes from TCRdb applying MiXCR to the PCR reads. The repertoire holds 20,000 or so distinct CDR3 sequences, roughly 32% seen once, with 19% in the top ten. This chain joins TRBV7-2 and TRBJ1-5, with 8 bases identical to TRBD1. The sequence came from a female donor with esophageal squamous cell carcinoma. Material: esophageal tumor tissue. Written as DNA, the CDR3 is TGTGCCAGCAGCTTAAAGACAGGGGACAATCAGCCCCAGCATTTT. Amino acids: CASSLKTGDNQPQHF.